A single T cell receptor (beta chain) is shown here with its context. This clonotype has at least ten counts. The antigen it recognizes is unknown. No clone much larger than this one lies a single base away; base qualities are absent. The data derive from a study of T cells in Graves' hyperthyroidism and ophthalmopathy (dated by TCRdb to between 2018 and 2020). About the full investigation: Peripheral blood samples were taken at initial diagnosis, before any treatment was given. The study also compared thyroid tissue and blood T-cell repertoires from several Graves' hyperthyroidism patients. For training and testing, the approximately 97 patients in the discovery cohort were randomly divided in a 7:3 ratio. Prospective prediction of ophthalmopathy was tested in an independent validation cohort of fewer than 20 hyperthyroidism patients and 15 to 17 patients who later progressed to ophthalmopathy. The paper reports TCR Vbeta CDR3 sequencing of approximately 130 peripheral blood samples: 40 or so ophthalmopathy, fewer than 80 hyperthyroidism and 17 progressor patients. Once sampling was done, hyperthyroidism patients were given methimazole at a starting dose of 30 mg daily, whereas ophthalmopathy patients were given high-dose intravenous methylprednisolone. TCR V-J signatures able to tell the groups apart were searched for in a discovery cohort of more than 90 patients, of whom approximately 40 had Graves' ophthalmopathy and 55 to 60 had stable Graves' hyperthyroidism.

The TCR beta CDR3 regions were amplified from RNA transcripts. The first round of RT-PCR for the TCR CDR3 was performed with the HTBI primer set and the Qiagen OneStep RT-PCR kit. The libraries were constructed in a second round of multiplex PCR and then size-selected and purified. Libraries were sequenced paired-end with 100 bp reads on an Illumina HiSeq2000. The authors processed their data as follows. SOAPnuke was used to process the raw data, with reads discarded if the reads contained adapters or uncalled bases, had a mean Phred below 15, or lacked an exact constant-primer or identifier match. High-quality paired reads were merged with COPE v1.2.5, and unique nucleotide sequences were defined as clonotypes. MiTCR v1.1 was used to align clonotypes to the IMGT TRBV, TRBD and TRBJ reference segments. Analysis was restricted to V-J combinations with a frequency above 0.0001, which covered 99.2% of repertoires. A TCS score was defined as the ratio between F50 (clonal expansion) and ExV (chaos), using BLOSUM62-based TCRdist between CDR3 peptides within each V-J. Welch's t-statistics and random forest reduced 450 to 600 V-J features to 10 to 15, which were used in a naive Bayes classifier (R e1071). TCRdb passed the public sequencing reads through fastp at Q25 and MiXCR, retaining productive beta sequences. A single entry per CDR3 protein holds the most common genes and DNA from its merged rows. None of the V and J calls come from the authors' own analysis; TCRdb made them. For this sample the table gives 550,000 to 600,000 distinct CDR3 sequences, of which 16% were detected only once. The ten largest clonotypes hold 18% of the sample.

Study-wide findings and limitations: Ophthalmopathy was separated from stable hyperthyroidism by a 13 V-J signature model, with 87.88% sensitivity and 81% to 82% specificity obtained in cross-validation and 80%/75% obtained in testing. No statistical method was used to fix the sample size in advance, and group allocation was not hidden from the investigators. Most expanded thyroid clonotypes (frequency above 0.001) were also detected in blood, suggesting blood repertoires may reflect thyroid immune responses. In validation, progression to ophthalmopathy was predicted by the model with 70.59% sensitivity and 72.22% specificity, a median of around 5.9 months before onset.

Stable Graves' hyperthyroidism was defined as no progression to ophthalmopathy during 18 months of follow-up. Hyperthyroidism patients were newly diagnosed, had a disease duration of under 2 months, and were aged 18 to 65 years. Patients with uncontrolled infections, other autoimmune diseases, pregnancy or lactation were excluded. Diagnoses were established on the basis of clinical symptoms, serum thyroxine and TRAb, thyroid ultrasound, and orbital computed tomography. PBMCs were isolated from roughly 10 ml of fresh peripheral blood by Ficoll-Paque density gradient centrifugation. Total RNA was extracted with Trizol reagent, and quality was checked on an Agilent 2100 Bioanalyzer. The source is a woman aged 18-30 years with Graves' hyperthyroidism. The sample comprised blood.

The CDR3 protein: CAWSVGTGDSYEQYF. The DNA sequence is TGTGCCTGGAGTGTAGGGACAGGGGACTCCTACGAGCAGTACTTC. The chain uses TRBV30 and TRBJ2-7, with 10 bases in between that match TRBD1. CDR1 and CDR2 (GTSNPN, SVGIG) derive from the germline V gene (reference sequence). Including cysteine and phenylalanine, the CDR3 has 15 amino acids. The retained sequence is limited to the CDR3, 45 bases, with the frame set at the first base. V trim: 0 bases; J trim: 0 bases; unmatched bases: 2. Reference TRBV30 and TRBJ2-7 genes cover what lies past the CDR3, so the full variable domain is SQTIHQWPATLVQPVGSPLSLECTVEGTSNPNLYWYRQAAGRGLQLLFYSVGIGQISSEVPQNLSASRPQDRQFILSSKKLLLSDSGFYLCAWSVGTGDSYEQYFGPGTRLTVT.